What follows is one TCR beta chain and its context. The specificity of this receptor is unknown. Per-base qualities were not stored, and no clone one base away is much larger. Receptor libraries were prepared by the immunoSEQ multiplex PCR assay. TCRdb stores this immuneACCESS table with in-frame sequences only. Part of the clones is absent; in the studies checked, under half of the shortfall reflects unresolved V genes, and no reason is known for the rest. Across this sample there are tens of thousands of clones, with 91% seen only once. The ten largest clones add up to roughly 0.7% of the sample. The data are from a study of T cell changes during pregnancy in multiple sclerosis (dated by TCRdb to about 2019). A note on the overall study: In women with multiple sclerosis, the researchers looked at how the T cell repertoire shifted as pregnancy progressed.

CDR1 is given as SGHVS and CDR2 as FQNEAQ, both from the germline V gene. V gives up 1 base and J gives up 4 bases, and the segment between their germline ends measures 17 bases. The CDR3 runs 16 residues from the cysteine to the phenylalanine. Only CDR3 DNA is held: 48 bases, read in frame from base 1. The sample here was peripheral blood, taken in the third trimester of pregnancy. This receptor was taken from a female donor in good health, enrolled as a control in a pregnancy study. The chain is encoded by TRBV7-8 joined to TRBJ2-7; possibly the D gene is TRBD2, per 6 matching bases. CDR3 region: CASSLGVRLEGYEQYF. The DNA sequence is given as TGTGCCAGCAGCTTAGGAGTCCGACTAGAAGGGTACGAGCAGTACTTC.